The TCR beta chain described here comes from a study of blood T cells in healthy people across ages. The overall study: With template switching, about one barcoded beta molecule was captured per two T cells.

A second PCR, run for about 7 to 11 cycles, used a sample-barcoded 5' primer plus a J-beta primer mix. A single record per CDR3 protein comes from TCRdb applying MiXCR to the 5' RACE reads. The sample records some 1.4 million distinct CDR3 sequences, about 43% being singletons. V lost 5 bases to trimming and J lost 7 bases, with 11 bases between them. Germline assignment: CDR1 SEHNR and CDR2 FQNEAQ (reference sequence). There are 13 residues in the CDR3. Sequencing was carried out using blood. This rearrangement joins TRBV7-9 to TRBJ2-2, with a tentative D call TRBD2 (6 bases). This clonotype originated in a woman aged 18 to 35 in good health. This CDR3 reads CASSHSGLGELFF. CDR3 DNA sequence: TGTGCCAGCAGCCACAGCGGGCTCGGGGAGCTGTTTTTT.